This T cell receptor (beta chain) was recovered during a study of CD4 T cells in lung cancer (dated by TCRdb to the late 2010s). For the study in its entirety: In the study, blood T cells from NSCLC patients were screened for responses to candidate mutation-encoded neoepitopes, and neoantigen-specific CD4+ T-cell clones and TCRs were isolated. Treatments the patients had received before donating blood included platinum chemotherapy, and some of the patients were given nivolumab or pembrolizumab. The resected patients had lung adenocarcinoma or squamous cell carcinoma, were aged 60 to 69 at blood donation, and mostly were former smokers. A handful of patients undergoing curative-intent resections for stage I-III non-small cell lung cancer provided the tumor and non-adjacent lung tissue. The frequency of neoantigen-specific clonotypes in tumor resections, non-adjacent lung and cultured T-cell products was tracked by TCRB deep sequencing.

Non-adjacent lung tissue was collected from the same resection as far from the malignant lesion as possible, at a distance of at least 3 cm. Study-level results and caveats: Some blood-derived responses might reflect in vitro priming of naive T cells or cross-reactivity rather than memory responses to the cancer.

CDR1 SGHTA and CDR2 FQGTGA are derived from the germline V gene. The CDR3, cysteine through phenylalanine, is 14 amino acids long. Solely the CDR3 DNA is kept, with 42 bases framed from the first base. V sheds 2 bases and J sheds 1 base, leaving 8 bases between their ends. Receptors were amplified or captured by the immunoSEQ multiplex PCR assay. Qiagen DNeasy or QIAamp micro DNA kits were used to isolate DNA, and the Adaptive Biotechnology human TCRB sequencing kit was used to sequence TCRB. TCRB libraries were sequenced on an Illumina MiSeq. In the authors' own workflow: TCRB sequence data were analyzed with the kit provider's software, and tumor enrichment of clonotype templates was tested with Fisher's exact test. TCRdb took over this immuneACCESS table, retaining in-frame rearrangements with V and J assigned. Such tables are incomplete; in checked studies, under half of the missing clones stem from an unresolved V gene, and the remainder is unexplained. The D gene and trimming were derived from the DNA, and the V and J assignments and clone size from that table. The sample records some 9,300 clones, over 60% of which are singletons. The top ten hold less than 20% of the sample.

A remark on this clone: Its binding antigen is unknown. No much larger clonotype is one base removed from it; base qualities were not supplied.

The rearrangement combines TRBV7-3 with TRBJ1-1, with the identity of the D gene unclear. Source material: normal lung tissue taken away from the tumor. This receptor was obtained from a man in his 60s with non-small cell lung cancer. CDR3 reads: CASSLSRQNTEAFF. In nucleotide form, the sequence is TGTGCCAGCAGCTTATCTCGACAGAACACTGAAGCTTTCTTT. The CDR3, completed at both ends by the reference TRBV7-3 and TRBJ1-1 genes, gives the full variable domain GAGVSQTPSNKVTEKGKYVELRCDPISGHTALYWYRQSLGQGPEFLIYFQGTGAADDSGLPNDRFFAVRPEGSVSTLKIQRTERGDSAVYLCASSLSRQNTEAFFGQGTRLTVV.